The 15 T cell receptor beta chains listed next were all sequenced from one sample in a study of control samples from healthy donors and cancer patients. Data came from immunoSEQ multiplex PCR; TCRdb stores just in-frame clones and leaves some out. The repertoire holds approximately 150,000 clones, with 80% to 95% as singletons. Input material: blood. The source is a woman between 25 and 40 years old in good health.

The genes are TRBV28 and TRBJ1-6; tentatively, D is TRBD1 (5 bases). V dropped 1 base and J dropped 4 bases, with 17 bases sitting between them. The CDR3 consists of 18 residues. Germline values: CDR1 MDHEN, CDR2 SYDVKM. CDR3 DNA: TGTGCCAGCAGTTTATTATCCCGAATGGGACTGTATAATTCACCCCTCCACTTT. It yields the protein CASSLLSRMGLYNSPLHF.

The rearrangement links TRBV5-4 to TRBJ2-1; 12 bases are shared with TRBD2. Trimming removed 0 bases from V and 7 bases from J; junction bases left unmatched: 5. The CDR3 has 16 residues. Germline CDR1 SGHNT, CDR2 YYREEE (reference sequence). CDR3: CASSLDGTSGFNEQFF. The CDR3 DNA is TGTGCCAGCAGCTTGGACGGGACTAGCGGGTTTAATGAGCAGTTCTTC.

V is TRBV25-1 and J is TRBJ2-1; 13 nucleotides align to TRBD2. In germline, CDR1 is MGHDK, CDR2 SYGVNS. The CDR3 covers 15 residues. V was clipped by 3 bases and J by 9 bases; unmatched bases: 5. This CDR3 is CASSDRLAGGGEQFF. CDR3 in DNA: TGTGCCAGCAGTGATCGACTAGCGGGAGGTGGTGAGCAGTTCTTC.

This rearrangement joins TRBV21-1 to TRBJ1-3; TRBD1 was called by the table and not checked on the DNA. TRBV21-1 is tagged as a pseudogene. This CDR3 spans 15 amino acids. CDR3: CASSPRGDSGNTIYF. The CDR3 DNA reads TGTGCCAGCAGCCCCAGGGGCGACTCTGGAAACACCATATATTTT.

This clone was counted once. This rearrangement joins TRBV4-2 to TRBJ2-2; 8 bases agree with TRBD2. The CDR3 length is 17 residues. The V gene end was trimmed by 0 bases and the J gene end by 8 bases; junction bases not matched to a gene: 11. Per germline, CDR1 LGHNA and CDR2 YNFKEQ. The CDR3 region is CASSQDPAGVLTGELFF. The CDR3 region has the DNA TGTGCCAGCAGCCAAGATCCAGCGGGGGTCCTCACAGGGGAGCTGTTTTTT.

The J gene is TRBJ1-1, the V gene TRBV27; maybe TRBD1 (5 bases). Trimming cost V 6 bases and J 0 bases, with 14 bases left between them. The CDR3 runs 15 residues. The V gene's germline CDR1 is MNHEY and CDR2 SMNVEV (reference sequence). The CDR3 protein is CASSLGTGMNTEAFF. The CDR3 DNA reads TGTGCCAGCAGCCTCGGGACGGGGATGAACACTGAAGCTTTCTTT.

The chain is built from TRBV7-2 and TRBJ2-2, with D unresolved. With 2 bases removed from V and 6 bases from J, the gap between germline ends came to 10 bases. The CDR3 totals 14 residues. The germline CDR1 and CDR2 sequences are SGHTA and FQGNSA. The chain's CDR3 is CASSLLFSAGELFF. The CDR3 region has the DNA TGTGCCAGCAGCTTATTATTCAGTGCCGGGGAGCTGTTTTTT. Full variable domain (remainder filled in from reference TRBV7-2 and TRBJ2-2): GAGVSQSPSNKVTEKGKDVELRCDPISGHTALYWYRQSLGQGLEFLIYFQGNSAPDKSGLPSDRFSAERTGGSVSTLTIQRTQQEDSAVYLCASSLLFSAGELFFGEGSRLTVL.

CDR3 in amino acids: CASSPGTDSNQPQHF. The CDR3 nucleotides read TGTGCCAGCAGCCCGGGGACCGATAGCAATCAGCCCCAGCATTTT. The chain has TRBV7-9 and TRBJ1-5; tentatively, D is TRBD1 (5 bases). The CDR3 has 15 amino acids. V was trimmed by 5 bases and J by 0 bases, leaving 11 bases between them. Looked up from germline, CDR1 is SEHNR and CDR2 is FQNEAQ (reference sequence).

V is TRBV28 and J is TRBJ2-2, with D unclear. Trimming took 2 bases from V and 3 from J, leaving 4 bases between them. The germline gives CDR1 MDHEN, CDR2 SYDVKM. The CDR3 loop spans 13 amino acids. In nucleotides, the CDR3 is TGTGCCAGCAGTTTAACGGACACCGGGGAGCTGTTTTTT. As protein: CASSLTDTGELFF.

The gene calls are TRBV20-1 and TRBJ2-1; weak D call: TRBD2 (6 bases). The CDR3 extends over 11 amino acids. The germline CDR1 and CDR2 sequences are DFQATT and SNEGSKA (reference sequence). V lost 6 bases, J lost 6 bases, and 9 bases lay in between. CDR3 nucleotides: TGCAGTGCCGAGGGAGGCAATGAGCAGTTCTTC. It encodes CSAEGGNEQFF.

V gene TRBV27 combines with J gene TRBJ1-2; TRBD1 is a possible D gene (5 bases). The CDR3 covers 13 residues. Germline CDR1 MNHEY, CDR2 SMNVEV (reference sequence). Trimming removed 8 bases from V and 0 bases from J, with 10 bases in between. The CDR3 spells CASWGSSNYGYTF. The CDR3 DNA reads as TGTGCCAGCTGGGGCAGCTCTAACTATGGCTACACCTTC.

This chain links TRBV6-4 with TRBJ2-5, with 8 bases that match TRBD1. V lost 4 bases, J lost 5 bases, and 3 bases stayed unmatched. CDR1 and CDR2 (germline): MRHNA, SNTAGT. This CDR3 is 13 amino acids long. CDR3 residues: CASSADRGETQYF. CDR3 DNA: TGTGCCAGCAGTGCCGACAGGGGTGAGACCCAGTACTTC.

V is TRBV27 and J is TRBJ2-7; 14 nucleotides line up with TRBD2. J was trimmed by 4 bases and V by 3 bases; bases with no gene match: 11. The CDR3 runs to 18 residues. Germline CDR1 and CDR2: MNHEY and SMNVEV (reference sequence). The CDR3, as DNA: TGTGCCAGCAGTTTTGGGACTAGCGGGAGAGGGCCGGGGTACGAGCAGTACTTC. It encodes CASSFGTSGRGPGYEQYF.

The V call is TRBV19, the J call TRBJ2-7; 7 bases line up with TRBD2. Trimming removed 8 bases from V and 4 bases from J; junction bases left unmatched: 8. Germline V CDR1 and CDR2: LNHDA, SQIVND (reference sequence). The CDR3 contains 13 residues. The CDR3 sequence: CASSRTSIYEQYF. In DNA form, the CDR3 reads TGTGCCAGTTCCCGGACTAGTATATACGAGCAGTACTTC.

The chain recombines TRBV5-1 with TRBJ2-7; D not resolved. Trimming removed 7 bases from V and 2 bases from J, with 7 bases in between. The CDR3 loop spans 11 amino acids. CDR1 and CDR2 (germline): SGHRS, YFSETQ. CDR3 DNA sequence: TGCGCCAGCCCCGCCACCTACGAGCAGTACTTC. This encodes CASPATYEQYF.